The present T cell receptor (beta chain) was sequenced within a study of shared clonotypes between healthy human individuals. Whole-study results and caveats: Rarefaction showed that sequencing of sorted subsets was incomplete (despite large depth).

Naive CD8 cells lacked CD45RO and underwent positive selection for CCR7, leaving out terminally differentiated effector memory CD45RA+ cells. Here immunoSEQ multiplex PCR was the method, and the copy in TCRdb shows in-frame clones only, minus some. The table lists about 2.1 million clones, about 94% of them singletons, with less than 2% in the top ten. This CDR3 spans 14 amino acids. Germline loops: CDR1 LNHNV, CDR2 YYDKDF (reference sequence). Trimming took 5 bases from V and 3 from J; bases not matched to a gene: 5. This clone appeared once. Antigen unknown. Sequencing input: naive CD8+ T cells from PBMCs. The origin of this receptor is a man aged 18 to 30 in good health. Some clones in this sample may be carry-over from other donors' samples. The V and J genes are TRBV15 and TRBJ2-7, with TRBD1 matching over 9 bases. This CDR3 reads CATSSRTGDYEQYF. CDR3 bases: TGTGCCACCAGCTCCAGGACAGGGGACTACGAGCAGTACTTC.